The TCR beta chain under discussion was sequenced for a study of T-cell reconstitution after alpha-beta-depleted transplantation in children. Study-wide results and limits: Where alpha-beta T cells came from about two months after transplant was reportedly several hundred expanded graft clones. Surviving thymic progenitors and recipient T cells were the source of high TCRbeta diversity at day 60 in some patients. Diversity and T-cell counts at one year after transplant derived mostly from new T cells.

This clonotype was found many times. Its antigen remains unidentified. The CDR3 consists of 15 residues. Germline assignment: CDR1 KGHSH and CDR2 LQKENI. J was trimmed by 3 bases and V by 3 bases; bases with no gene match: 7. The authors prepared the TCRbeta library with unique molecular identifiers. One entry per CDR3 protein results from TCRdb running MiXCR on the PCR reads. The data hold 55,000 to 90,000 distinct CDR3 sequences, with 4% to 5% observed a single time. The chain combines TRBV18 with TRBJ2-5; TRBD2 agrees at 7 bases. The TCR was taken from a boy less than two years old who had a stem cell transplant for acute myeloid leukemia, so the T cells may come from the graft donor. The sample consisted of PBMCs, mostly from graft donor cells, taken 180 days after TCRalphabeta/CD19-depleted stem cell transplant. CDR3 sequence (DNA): TGTGCCAGCTCACCCGCGTCTAGCGGTAAAGAGACCCAGTACTTC. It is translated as CASSPASSGKETQYF. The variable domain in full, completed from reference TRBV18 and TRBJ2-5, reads NAGVMQNPRHLVRRRGQEARLRCSPMKGHSHVYWYRQLPEEGLKFMVYLQKENIIDESGMPKERFSAEFPKEGPSILRIQQVVRGDSAAYFCASSPASSGKETQYFGPGTRLLVL.